This T cell receptor (beta chain) was documented in a study of cytomegalovirus exposure and HLA in healthy donors. The PCR made use of 60 Vbeta and 13 Jbeta primers. Produced via immunoSEQ multiplex PCR; TCRdb's table is partial and in-frame only. The sample includes more than 95,000 clones, approximately 64% seen only once; the top ten take 2.5% to 4%. Germline CDR1 reads SGDLS; CDR2 reads YYNGEE. Deletions cut 0 bases from V and 1 base from J, with 11 bases between. This CDR3 is 15 amino acids long. The receptor was isolated from a woman in her forties or fifties in good health and CMV-seronegative. This sequence joins TRBV9 and TRBJ2-7; D perhaps matches TRBD1 (5 bases). The sequenced material came from PBMCs. The CDR3 bases are TGTGCCAGCAGCGTAGGTCGGTACAGGTCCTACGAGCAGTACTTC. Encoded protein: CASSVGRYRSYEQYF.